This T cell receptor (beta chain) came from a study of neoadjuvant anti-PD-1 for oral cavity cancer. Repertoires were generated with immunoSEQ multiplex PCR, while TCRdb's copy carries only in-frame clones and drops some. The sample consists of fewer than 20,000 clones, approximately 70% of them appearing once. V gave up 7 bases and J gave up 4 bases; unmatched junction bases: 12. The CDR3 sequence is 15 residues long. Per germline, CDR1 MNHNS and CDR2 SASEGT. The TCR sequence derives from a person aged 35-79 years with oral cavity squamous cell carcinoma. This sequence joins TRBV6-1 and TRBJ1-2; 7 bases are a match to TRBD1. The material sequenced was PBMCs, taken before nivolumab (anti-PD-1) treatment. CDR3 in amino acids: CASKEGWTGGYGYTF. CDR3 DNA: TGTGCCAGCAAAGAGGGGTGGACAGGAGGCTATGGCTACACCTTC.